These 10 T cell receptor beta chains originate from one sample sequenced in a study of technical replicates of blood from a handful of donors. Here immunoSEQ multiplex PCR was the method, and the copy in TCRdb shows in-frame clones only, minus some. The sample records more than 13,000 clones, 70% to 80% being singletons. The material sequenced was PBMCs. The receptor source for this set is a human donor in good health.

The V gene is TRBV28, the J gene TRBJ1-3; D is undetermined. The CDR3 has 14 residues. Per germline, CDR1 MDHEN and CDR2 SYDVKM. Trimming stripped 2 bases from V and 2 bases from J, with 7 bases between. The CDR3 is CASSLGGTGNTIYF. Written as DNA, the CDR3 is TGTGCCAGCAGTTTAGGCGGGACTGGAAACACCATATATTTT.

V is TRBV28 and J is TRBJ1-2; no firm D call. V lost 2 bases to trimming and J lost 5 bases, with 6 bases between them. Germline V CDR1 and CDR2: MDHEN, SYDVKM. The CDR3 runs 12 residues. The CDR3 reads CASSLQLYGYTF. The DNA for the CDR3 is TGTGCCAGCAGTTTACAGTTATATGGCTACACCTTC.

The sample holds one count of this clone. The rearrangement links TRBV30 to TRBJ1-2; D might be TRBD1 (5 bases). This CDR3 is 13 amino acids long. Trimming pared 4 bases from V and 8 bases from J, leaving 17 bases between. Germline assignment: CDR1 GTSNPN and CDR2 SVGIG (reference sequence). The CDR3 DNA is TGTGCCTGGACCGAGACGGAGGGGACCGGCTACACCTTC. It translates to CAWTETEGTGYTF.

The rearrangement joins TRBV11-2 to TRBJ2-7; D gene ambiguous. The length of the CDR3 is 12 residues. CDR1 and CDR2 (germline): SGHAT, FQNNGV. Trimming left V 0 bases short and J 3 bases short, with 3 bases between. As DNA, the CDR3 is TGTGCCAGCAGCTTAGATCGCTACGAGCAGTACTTC. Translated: CASSLDRYEQYF.

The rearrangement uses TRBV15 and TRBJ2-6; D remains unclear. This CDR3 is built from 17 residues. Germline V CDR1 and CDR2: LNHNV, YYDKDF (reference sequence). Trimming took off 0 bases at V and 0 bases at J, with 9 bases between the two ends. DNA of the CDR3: TGTGCCACCAGCAGAGACATCAGGCGCTCTGGGGCCAACGTCCTGACTTTC. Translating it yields CATSRDIRRSGANVLTF.

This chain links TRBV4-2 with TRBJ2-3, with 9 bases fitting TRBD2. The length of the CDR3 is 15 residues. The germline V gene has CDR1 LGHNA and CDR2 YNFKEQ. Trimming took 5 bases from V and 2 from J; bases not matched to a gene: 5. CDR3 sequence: CASSTLAGPTDTQYF. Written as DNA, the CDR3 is TGTGCCAGCAGCACCCTAGCGGGGCCCACAGATACGCAGTATTTT.

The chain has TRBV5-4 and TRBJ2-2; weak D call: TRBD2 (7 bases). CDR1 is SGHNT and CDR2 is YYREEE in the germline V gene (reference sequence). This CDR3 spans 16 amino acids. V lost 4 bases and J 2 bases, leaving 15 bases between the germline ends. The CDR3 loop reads CASSLLGGQNTGELFF. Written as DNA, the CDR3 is TGTGCCAGCAGCCTTTTGGGGGGGCAAAACACCGGGGAGCTGTTTTTT.

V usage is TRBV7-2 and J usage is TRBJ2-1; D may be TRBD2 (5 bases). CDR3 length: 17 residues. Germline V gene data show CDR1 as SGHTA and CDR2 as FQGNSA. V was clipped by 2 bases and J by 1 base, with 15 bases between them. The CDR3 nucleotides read TGTGCCAGCAGCTTACAGTCTGGCGGACTTTCCTACAATGAGCAGTTCTTC. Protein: CASSLQSGGLSYNEQFF. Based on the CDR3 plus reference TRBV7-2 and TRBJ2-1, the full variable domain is GAGVSQSPSNKVTEKGKDVELRCDPISGHTALYWYRQSLGQGLEFLIYFQGNSAPDKSGLPSDRFSAERTGGSVSTLTIQRTQQEDSAVYLCASSLQSGGLSYNEQFFGPGTRLTVL.

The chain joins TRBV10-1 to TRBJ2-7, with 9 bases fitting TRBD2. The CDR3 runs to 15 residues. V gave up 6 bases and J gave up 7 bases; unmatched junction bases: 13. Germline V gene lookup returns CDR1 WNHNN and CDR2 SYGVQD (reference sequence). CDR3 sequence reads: CASSANIAGASEQYF. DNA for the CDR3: TGCGCCAGCAGCGCTAATATAGCGGGAGCAAGTGAGCAGTACTTC.

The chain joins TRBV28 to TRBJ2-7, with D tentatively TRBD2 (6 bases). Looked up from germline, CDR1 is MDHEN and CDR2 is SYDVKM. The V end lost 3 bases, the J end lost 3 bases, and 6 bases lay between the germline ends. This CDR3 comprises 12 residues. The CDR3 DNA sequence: TGTGCCAGCAGTTTGGAGGGCTACGAGCAGTACTTC. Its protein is CASSLEGYEQYF. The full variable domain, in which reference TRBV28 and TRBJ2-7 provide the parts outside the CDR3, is DVKVTQSSRYLVKRTGEKVFLECVQDMDHENMFWYRQDPGLGLRLIYFSYDVKMKEKGDIPEGYSVSREKKERFSLILESASTNQTSMYLCASSLEGYEQYFGPGTRLTVT.